This is a list of T cell receptor beta chains from one sample in a study of blood T cell repertoires in COVID-19. Assay used: immunoSEQ multiplex PCR; TCRdb lists only in-frame clones, some missing. Among 100,000 to 150,000 clones, over 75% were seen once, and the ten largest hold about a sixth. Sequenced sample: peripheral blood. Receptors originate from a man aged 25-45 years with COVID-19, enrolled during active disease. The CDR3 runs from the conserved cysteine through the conserved F or W. A D gene is named only where the DNA matches it firmly. A clone size is listed for some rows: how often the clone was seen (once, few, many), or a class if it is expanded.

>NA|TRBV27|NA|TRBJ2-3
CASSLTGDTQYF
TGTGCCAGCAGTTTAACGGGAGATACGCAGTATTTT
>NA|TRBV10-2|TRBD2|TRBJ2-7
CASSESGTSGARGYF
TGCGCCAGCAGTGAGAGTGGGACTAGCGGTGCTCGGGGGTACTTC
>few|TRBV15|NA|TRBJ1-1
CATSRDHAGVAFF
TGTGCCACCAGCAGAGATCACGCGGGGGTAGCTTTCTTT
>NA|TRBV27|NA|TRBJ2-2
CASSLLSGELFF
TGTGCCAGCAGTTTATTGAGCGGGGAGCTGTTTTTT
>NA|TRBV6-5|NA|TRBJ1-1
CASSLGGANTEAFF
TGTGCCAGCAGCCTCGGCGGGGCAAACACTGAAGCTTTCTTT
>NA|TRBV30|NA|TRBJ2-2
CAWGGLARTGELFF
TGTGCCTGGGGGGGGCTAGCGAGAACCGGGGAGCTGTTTTTT
>NA|TRBV4-1|NA|TRBJ2-2
CASDPIGISNTGELFF
TGCGCCAGCGACCCGATCGGGATCTCGAACACCGGGGAGCTGTTTTTT
>NA|TRBV25-1|NA|TRBJ2-7
CASSDGESYEQYF
TGTGCCAGCAGTGATGGAGAATCCTACGAGCAGTACTTC
>NA|TRBV6-1|TRBD1|TRBJ1-2
CASSERLDRGPYGYTF
TGTGCCAGCAGTGAACGATTGGACAGGGGGCCTTATGGCTACACCTTC
>NA|TRBV12-5|NA|TRBJ1-1
CASGLVPGAAEAFF
TGTGCTAGTGGTTTGGTCCCGGGAGCGGCTGAAGCTTTCTTT
>NA|TRBV18|TRBD1|TRBJ1-3
CASSPSTGSSGNTIYF
TGTGCCAGCTCACCTTCGACAGGGAGCTCTGGAAACACCATATATTTT